This is a list of T cell receptor beta chains from one sample in a study of blood T cell repertoires in COVID-19. Method: immunoSEQ multiplex PCR; TCRdb's copy keeps in-frame clones and lacks some. Of around 360,000 clones listed, around 87% are singletons. The source material was PBMCs or T cells enriched from blood (not recorded which). Source of these receptors: a middle-aged man in a cohort exposed to, infected with or recovered from COVID-19 (not recorded which). Both conserved end residues are part of each CDR3. A D gene is named only where the DNA matches it firmly. Expanded clones are given a class, and other clones once, few, many or no size at all.

D gene: NA
V gene: TRBV11-2
clone size: NA
J gene: TRBJ1-6
CDR3 DNA: TGTGCCAGCAGCTTAGCTTTTTCGGGGAGCTCCTATAATTCACCCCTCCACTTT
CDR3 protein: CASSLAFSGSSYNSPLHF

D gene: NA
V gene: TRBV28
clone size: NA
J gene: TRBJ2-2
CDR3 DNA: TGTGCCAGCAGTTTACCAGGGCCCGGGGAGCTGTTTTTT
CDR3 protein: CASSLPGPGELFF

D gene: NA
V gene: TRBV5-6
clone size: NA
J gene: TRBJ2-3
CDR3 DNA: TGTGCCAGCAGCCGGGGATTGATGGGCACAGATACGCAGTATTTT
CDR3 protein: CASSRGLMGTDTQYF

D gene: TRBD2
V gene: TRBV7-8
clone size: once
J gene: TRBJ2-3
CDR3 DNA: TGTGCCAGCAGCTTAGGGACTAGCGGGAGGGGGAGTGGGACAGATACGCAGTATTTT
CDR3 protein: CASSLGTSGRGSGTDTQYF

D gene: NA
V gene: TRBV7-8
clone size: once
J gene: TRBJ2-5
CDR3 DNA: TGTGCCAGCAGCTTGGTTACAGGGTCTGAGACCCAGTACTTC
CDR3 protein: CASSLVTGSETQYF

D gene: TRBD1
V gene: TRBV5-1
clone size: once
J gene: TRBJ2-2
CDR3 DNA: TGCGCCAGCAGCTCGTTGGGGACAGCGAACACCGGGGAGCTGTTTTTT
CDR3 protein: CASSSLGTANTGELFF

D gene: NA
V gene: TRBV30
clone size: NA
J gene: TRBJ1-1
CDR3 DNA: TGTGCCTGGGTTCTGGACAGGAACACTGAAGCTTTCTTT
CDR3 protein: CAWVLDRNTEAFF

D gene: TRBD1
V gene: TRBV2
clone size: NA
J gene: TRBJ1-4
CDR3 DNA: TGTGCCAGCATGGGACAGGGGACTACTAATGAAAAACTGTTTTTT
CDR3 protein: CASMGQGTTNEKLFF

D gene: NA
V gene: TRBV2
clone size: once
J gene: TRBJ1-1
CDR3 DNA: TGTGCCAGCAGTGGACAGAACACTGAAGCTTTCTTT
CDR3 protein: CASSGQNTEAFF

D gene: NA
V gene: TRBV4-1
clone size: NA
J gene: TRBJ2-5
CDR3 DNA: TGCGCCAGCAGCCCGCGGGCAGCGGGAGAGACCCAGTACTTC
CDR3 protein: CASSPRAAGETQYF

D gene: NA
V gene: TRBV6-5
clone size: NA
J gene: TRBJ2-7
CDR3 DNA: TGTGCCAGCAAAGGCGGGCAGAGCTCCTACGAGCAGTACTTC
CDR3 protein: CASKGGQSSYEQYF